This entry describes one T cell receptor beta chain. The CDR3 is 15 amino acids. J lost 4 bases, V lost 3 bases, and 9 bases had no gene match. CDR1 is MDHEN and CDR2 is SYDVKM in the germline V gene. Deep was the level used in running the assay. Genomic DNA of each subset was evenly split across several immunoSEQ plates. In the original processing: Filtering was not the same, since immunoSEQ gave junction-only sequences without quality scores. TCRdb's copy holds only in-frame clones and misses some; the assay was immunoSEQ multiplex PCR. Clone size and the V and J calls come from that table; the DNA yielded D and trimming. The sample has roughly 1,000,000 clones, around 78% seen once; the top ten hold under 0.6%. This record belongs to a study of shared clonotypes between healthy human individuals.

The sequence derives from a young man in good health. Some clones in this sample may be carry-over from other donors' samples. The V and J genes are TRBV28 and TRBJ2-7; 7 nucleotides match TRBD2. Sequencing was carried out using memory CD4+ T cells from PBMCs. Subset meaning: CD45RA-negative fraction. The CDR3 DNA follows: TGTGCCAGCAGTTTGGGTGGCGGGAGTCGGTACGAGCAGTACTTC. Protein: CASSLGGGSRYEQYF.